The sequence of this T cell receptor (beta chain) was determined in a study of radiotherapy plus CTLA-4 blockade in lung cancer. Broader study findings: Expansion in blood of tumor-derived TCR clones was seen after radiotherapy plus ipilimumab.

People whose metastatic non-small-cell lung cancer was chemo-refractory got focal radiation along with CTLA-4 blockade by ipilimumab. Regarding this clone: Its specificity is unknown.

Germline CDR1 is SGHTA and CDR2 is FQGTGA. The germline V and J ends were trimmed by 2 bases and 2 bases, with 10 bases remaining between them. This CDR3 is built from 15 residues. Sequencing used immunoSEQ multiplex PCR; TCRdb keeps in-frame clones, though not all of them. The table lists about 51,000 clones, around 79% of them singletons. This rearrangement joins TRBV7-3 to TRBJ2-1; possible D gene TRBD2, 6 bases. Sequenced material: peripheral blood, taken from a patient treated with radiotherapy plus ipilimumab. This receptor was obtained from a human donor with non-small cell lung cancer whose response to radiotherapy plus ipilimumab could not be evaluated. In DNA, the CDR3 is TGTGCCAGCAGCTTAGGGACTGCCGCCTACAATGAGCAGTTCTTC. Protein product: CASSLGTAAYNEQFF.